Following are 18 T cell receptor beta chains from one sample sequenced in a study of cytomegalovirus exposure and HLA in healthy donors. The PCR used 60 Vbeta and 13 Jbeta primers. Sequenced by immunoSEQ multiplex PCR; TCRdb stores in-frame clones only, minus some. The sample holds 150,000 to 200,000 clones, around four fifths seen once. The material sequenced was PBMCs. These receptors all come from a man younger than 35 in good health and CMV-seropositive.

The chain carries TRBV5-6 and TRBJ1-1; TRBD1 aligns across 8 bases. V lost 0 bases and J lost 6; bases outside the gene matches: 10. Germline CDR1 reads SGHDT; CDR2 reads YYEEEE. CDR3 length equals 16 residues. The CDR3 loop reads CASSLAAVGTGPEAFF. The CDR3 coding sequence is TGTGCCAGCAGCTTGGCCGCTGTCGGGACAGGTCCTGAAGCTTTCTTT.

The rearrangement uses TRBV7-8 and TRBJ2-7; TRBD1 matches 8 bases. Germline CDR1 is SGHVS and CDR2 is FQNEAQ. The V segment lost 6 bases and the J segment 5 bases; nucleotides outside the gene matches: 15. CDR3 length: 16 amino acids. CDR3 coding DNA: TGTGCCAGCAGGGAGGGGTTGGGGACAGGCTTTGACGAGCAGTACTTC. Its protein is CASREGLGTGFDEQYF.

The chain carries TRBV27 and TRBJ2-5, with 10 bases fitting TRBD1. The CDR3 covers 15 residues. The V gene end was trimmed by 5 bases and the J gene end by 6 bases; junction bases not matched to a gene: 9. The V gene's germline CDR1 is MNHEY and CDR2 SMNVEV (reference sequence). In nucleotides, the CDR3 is TGTGCCAGCAGTCAAGAGCCGGGACAGGGGAAGACCCAGTACTTC. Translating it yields CASSQEPGQGKTQYF.

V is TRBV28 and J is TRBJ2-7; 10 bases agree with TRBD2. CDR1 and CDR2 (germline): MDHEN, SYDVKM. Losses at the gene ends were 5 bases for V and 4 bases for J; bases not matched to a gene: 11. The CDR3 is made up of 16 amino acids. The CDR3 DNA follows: TGTGCCAGCAGTCCCCTTGTCGCTAGCGGGAGTTACGAGCAGTACTTC. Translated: CASSPLVASGSYEQYF.

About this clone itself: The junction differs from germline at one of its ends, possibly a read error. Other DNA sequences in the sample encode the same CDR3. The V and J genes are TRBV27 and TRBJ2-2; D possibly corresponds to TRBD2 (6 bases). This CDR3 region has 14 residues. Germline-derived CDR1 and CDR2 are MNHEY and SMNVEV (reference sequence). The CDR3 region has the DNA TGTGCCAGCAGTTTAGGGCGGGGCACCGGAGAGCTGTTTTTT. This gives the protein CASSLGRGTGELFF.

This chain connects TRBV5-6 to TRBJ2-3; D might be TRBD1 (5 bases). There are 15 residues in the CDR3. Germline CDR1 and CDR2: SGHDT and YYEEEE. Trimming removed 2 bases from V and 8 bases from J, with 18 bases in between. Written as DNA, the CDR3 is TGTGCCAGCAGCTTTTTAATCCAGGGTAGGACTACGCAGTATTTT. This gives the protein CASSFLIQGRTTQYF. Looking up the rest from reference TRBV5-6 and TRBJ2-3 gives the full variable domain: DAGVTQSPTHLIKTRGQQVTLRCSPKSGHDTVSWYQQALGQGPQFIFQYYEEEERQRGNFPDRFSGHQFPNYSSELNVNALLLGDSALYLCASSFLIQGRTTQYFGPGTRLTVL.

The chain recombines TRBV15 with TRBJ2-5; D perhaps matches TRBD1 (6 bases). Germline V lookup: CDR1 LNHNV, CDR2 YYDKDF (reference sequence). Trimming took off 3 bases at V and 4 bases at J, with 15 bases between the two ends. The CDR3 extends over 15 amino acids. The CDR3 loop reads CATSRPAQGAETQYF. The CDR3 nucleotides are TGTGCCACCAGCAGGCCTGCACAGGGAGCAGAGACCCAGTACTTC.

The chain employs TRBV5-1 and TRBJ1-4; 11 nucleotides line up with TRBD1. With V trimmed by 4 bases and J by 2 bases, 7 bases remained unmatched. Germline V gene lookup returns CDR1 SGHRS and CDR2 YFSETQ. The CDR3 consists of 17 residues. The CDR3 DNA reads TGCGCCAGCAGCCACGGGACAGGGGGAACTACTAATGAAAAACTGTTTTTT. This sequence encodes CASSHGTGGTTNEKLFF.

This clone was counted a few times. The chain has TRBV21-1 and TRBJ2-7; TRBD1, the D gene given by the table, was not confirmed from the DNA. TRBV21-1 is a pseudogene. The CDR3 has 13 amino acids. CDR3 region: CATVDRANGEQYF. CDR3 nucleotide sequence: TGTGCCACCGTAGACAGGGCCAACGGCGAGCAGTACTTC.

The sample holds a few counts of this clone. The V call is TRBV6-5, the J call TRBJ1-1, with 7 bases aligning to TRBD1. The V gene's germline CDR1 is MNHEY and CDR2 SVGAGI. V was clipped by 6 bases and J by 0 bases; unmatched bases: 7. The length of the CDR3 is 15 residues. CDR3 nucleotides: TGTGCCAGCAGGATCCGGGACAGCATGAACACTGAAGCTTTCTTT. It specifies CASRIRDSMNTEAFF.

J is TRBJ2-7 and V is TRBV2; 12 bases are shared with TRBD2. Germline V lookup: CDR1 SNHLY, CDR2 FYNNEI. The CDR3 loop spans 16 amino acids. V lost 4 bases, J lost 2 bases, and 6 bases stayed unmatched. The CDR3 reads CASSGPSGRATYEQYF. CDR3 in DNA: TGTGCCAGCAGTGGGCCTAGCGGGAGGGCTACCTACGAGCAGTACTTC.

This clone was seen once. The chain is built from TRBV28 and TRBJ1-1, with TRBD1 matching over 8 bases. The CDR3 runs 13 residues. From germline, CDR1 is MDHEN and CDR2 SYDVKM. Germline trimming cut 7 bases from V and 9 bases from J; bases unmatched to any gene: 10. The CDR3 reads CASTSYYRGKAFF. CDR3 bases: TGTGCCAGCACCTCATATTACAGGGGGAAAGCTTTCTTT.

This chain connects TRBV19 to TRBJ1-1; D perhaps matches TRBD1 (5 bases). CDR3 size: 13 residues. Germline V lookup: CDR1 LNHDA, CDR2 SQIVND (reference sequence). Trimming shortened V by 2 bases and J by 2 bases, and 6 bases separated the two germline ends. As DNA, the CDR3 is TGTGCCAGTAGTATACAGGGCAACACTGAAGCTTTCTTT. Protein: CASSIQGNTEAFF.

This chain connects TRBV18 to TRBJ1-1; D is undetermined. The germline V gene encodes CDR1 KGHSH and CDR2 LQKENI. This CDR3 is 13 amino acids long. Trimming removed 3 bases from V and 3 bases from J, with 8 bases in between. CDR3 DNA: TGTGCCAGCTCACCTATGAGCGACACTGAAGCTTTCTTT. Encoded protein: CASSPMSDTEAFF.

The CDR3, as DNA: TGTGCCAGTGGCAGGGGGCATGGTGGCTACACCTTC. It encodes CASGRGHGGYTF. The V gene is TRBV19, the J gene TRBJ1-2; 8 nucleotides agree with TRBD1. Germline CDR1 and CDR2: LNHDA and SQIVND (reference sequence). Trimming at V came to 8 bases and at J to 7 bases, leaving 6 bases not matched to a gene. This CDR3 has 12 residues.

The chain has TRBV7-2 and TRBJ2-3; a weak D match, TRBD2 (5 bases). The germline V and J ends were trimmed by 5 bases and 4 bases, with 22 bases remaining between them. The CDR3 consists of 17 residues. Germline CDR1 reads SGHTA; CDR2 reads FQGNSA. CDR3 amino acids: CASSPSEAGLIADTQYF. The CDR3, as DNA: TGTGCCAGCAGCCCATCCGAGGCGGGTCTTATCGCAGATACGCAGTATTTT.

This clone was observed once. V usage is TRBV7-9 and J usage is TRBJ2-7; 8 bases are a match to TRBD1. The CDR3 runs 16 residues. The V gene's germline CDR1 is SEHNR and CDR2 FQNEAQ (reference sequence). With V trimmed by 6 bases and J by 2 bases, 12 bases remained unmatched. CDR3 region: CASSFSSGTGPYEQYF. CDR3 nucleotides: TGTGCCAGCAGTTTTTCTTCCGGGACAGGTCCCTACGAGCAGTACTTC.

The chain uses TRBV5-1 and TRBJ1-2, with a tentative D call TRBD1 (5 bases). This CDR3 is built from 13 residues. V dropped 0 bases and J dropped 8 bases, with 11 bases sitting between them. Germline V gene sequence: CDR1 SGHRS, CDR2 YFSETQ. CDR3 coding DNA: TGCGCCAGCAGCTTGGATCCAGGGTACGGCTACACCTTC. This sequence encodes CASSLDPGYGYTF.